There are a few counts of the clone carrying this T cell receptor beta chain. Original processing notes: Scientists estimated how many nucleated cells there were by amplifying reference gene primers. The data were produced by immunoSEQ multiplex PCR, yet TCRdb's version contains in-frame clones alone and is incomplete. V and J calls plus clone size are reproduced from that table; the DNA served to infer D and trimming. This repertoire shows about 67,000 clones, approximately 87% found once; its top ten account for roughly 4%. The sample belongs to a study of blood T cell repertoires in COVID-19. On the study more broadly: The United States, Italy and Spain supplied acute and convalescent COVID-19 samples. Sample material is recorded as cDNA or gDNA derived from T cells, B-cell-depleted T cells, or PBMCs.

Germline CDR1 and CDR2: SGHAT and FQNNGV. This CDR3 comprises 14 residues. V gave up 1 base and J gave up 7 bases, with 11 bases separating them. Sequenced input: peripheral blood. This clonotype was obtained from a man aged 45-60 years with active COVID-19. The J gene is TRBJ1-5, the V gene TRBV11-2; D is undetermined. CDR3 sequence: CASSLGPQEQPQHF. The CDR3 DNA follows: TGTGCCAGCAGCTTAGGGCCTCAGGAACAGCCCCAGCATTTT.